The 4 T cell receptor beta chains below come from one sample, sequenced in a study of T cells in Graves' hyperthyroidism and ophthalmopathy. Regions amplified from RNA transcripts were the TCR beta CDR3 regions. First-round RT-PCR targeting the TCR CDR3 was performed with the HTBI primer set. One entry per CDR3 protein results from TCRdb running MiXCR on the multiplex PCR reads. This repertoire shows around 290,000 distinct CDR3 sequences, 13% found once; its top ten account for approximately 8.6%. The source material was blood. The source of these receptors is a woman in her twenties or thirties with Graves' hyperthyroidism that later progressed to Graves' ophthalmopathy.

This clonotype was recorded a few times. The rearrangement links TRBV19 to TRBJ2-3; 9 nucleotides agree with TRBD2. The CDR3 loop spans 15 amino acids. From germline, CDR1 is LNHDA and CDR2 SQIVND (reference sequence). V lost 3 bases and J lost 5; bases outside the gene matches: 6. The DNA for the CDR3 is TGTGCCAGTAGTATTGGGCTAGCGGGACAAGATACGCAGTATTTT. Encoded protein: CASSIGLAGQDTQYF.

This clonotype was seen at least ten times. The CDR3 DNA sequence: TGTGCCAGCAGTTTAGCGGGACTAGCGGGCACCGGGGAGCTGTTTTTT. This encodes CASSLAGLAGTGELFF. The chain is built from TRBV12-3 or TRBV12-4 and TRBJ2-2; TRBD2 aligns across 12 bases. V trimming: 0 bases; J trimming: 4 bases; junction bases outside the gene matches: 0. The CDR3 has 16 residues.

Many counts were recorded for this clonotype. The genes are TRBV6-2 or TRBV6-3 and TRBJ2-2; 10 bases align to TRBD2. V trimming: 6 bases; J trimming: 1 base; junction bases outside the gene matches: 8. The CDR3 is made up of 17 amino acids. Germline CDR1 and CDR2: MNHEY and SVGEGT. CDR3: CASRYPSGSLNTGELFF. The DNA of the CDR3 is TGTGCCAGCAGGTACCCTAGCGGGAGCCTGAACACCGGGGAGCTGTTTTTT.

This clonotype was recorded many times. The V and J genes are TRBV28 and TRBJ2-3; 8 nucleotides agree with TRBD2. CDR1 and CDR2 from the germline V gene are MDHEN and SYDVKM. Trimming cost V 10 bases and J 5 bases; bases outside gene matches: 5. CDR3 length equals 12 residues. The CDR3 reads CATGLVGDTQYF. In DNA form, the CDR3 reads TGTGCCACGGGACTAGTCGGAGATACGCAGTATTTT.